The 9 T cell receptor beta chains reported below all come from one sample, sequenced in a study of T cell repertoires in cytomegalovirus infection. One entry per CDR3 protein results from TCRdb running MiXCR on the reads. The table has some 600,000 distinct CDR3 sequences, 24% seen once. Sequenced: CD8+ T cells from PBMCs. The receptors originated from a human donor in good health (CMV status not recorded). Some clones in this sample may be carry-over from other donors' samples.

This clonotype occurred many times. This chain connects TRBV7-9 to TRBJ1-1, with 7 bases lining up with TRBD1. Germline V gives CDR1 SEHNR, CDR2 FQNEAQ (reference sequence). The CDR3 has 13 amino acids. After removal of 6 bases from V and 5 bases from J, the junction contained 6 bases not matched to a gene. CDR3 bases: TGTGCCAGCAGGGAGACAGGGCAAACTGAAGCTTTCTTT. Protein product: CASRETGQTEAFF.

This clonotype showed up just a few times. This chain links TRBV24-1 with TRBJ2-3, with 7 positions matching TRBD1. This CDR3 is 18 amino acids long. CDR1 and CDR2 from the germline V gene are KGHDR and SFDVKD. V shed 2 bases, J shed 10 bases, and the junction held 20 bases outside the gene matches. This chain's CDR3 is CATSDSLVDRASPHAQYF. Written as DNA, the CDR3 is TGTGCCACCAGTGATTCCCTCGTAGACAGGGCCAGCCCGCACGCGCAGTATTTT.

Remarks on this clonotype: Just one base apart from a much larger clone, this may be a read error. The V call is TRBV7-8, the J call TRBJ1-1, with TRBD1 matching 7 bases. CDR1 is SGHVS and CDR2 is FQNEAQ in the germline V gene. Trimming at V came to 5 bases and at J to 6 bases, leaving 12 bases not matched to a gene. CDR3 length: 15 amino acids. The CDR3 DNA sequence: TGTGCCAGCAGCCCTTCACAGGGGCGCCTAGCTGAAGCTTTCTTT. Translating gives CASSPSQGRLAEAFF.

Ten or more counts support this clonotype. The chain employs TRBV24-1 and TRBJ2-3, with 8 positions matching TRBD2. CDR3 size: 16 residues. V dropped 3 bases and J dropped 2; count of bases not matched to a gene: 6. CDR1 is KGHDR, CDR2 SFDVKD, per germline. The CDR3 DNA reads TGTGCCACCAGTGATCGCAGCGGGGGTTACACAGATACGCAGTATTTT. Its protein product is CATSDRSGGYTDTQYF.

This clonotype was recorded at least ten times. This chain connects TRBV19 to TRBJ2-1; 10 positions agree with TRBD2. J was trimmed by 7 bases and V by 5 bases; bases with no gene match: 8. This CDR3 has 15 residues. Germline V lookup: CDR1 LNHDA, CDR2 SQIVND (reference sequence). The CDR3 region is CASSADSGGRNEQFF. CDR3 DNA sequence: TGTGCCAGTAGTGCCGATAGCGGGGGGAGAAATGAGCAGTTCTTC.

This clonotype was counted ten times or more. V usage is TRBV7-2 and J usage is TRBJ1-2; no clear D. Germline CDR1 SGHTA, CDR2 FQGNSA. Trimming removed 1 base at V and 4 bases at J, with 16 bases between. The CDR3 has 16 amino acids. CDR3 sequence reads: CASSLEGAGSGYGYTF. In nucleotides, the CDR3 is TGTGCCAGCAGCTTAGAAGGCGCGGGTTCAGGCTATGGCTACACCTTC.

This clonotype was seen ten or more times. The chain has TRBV7-9 and TRBJ2-7; TRBD1 agrees at 9 bases. V shed 3 bases and J 1 base; nucleotides not matched to a gene: 7. CDR1 is SEHNR and CDR2 is FQNEAQ in the germline V gene (reference sequence). The CDR3 extends over 16 amino acids. This CDR3 reads CASSLSGTGPSYEQYV. CDR3 nucleotide sequence: TGTGCCAGCAGCTTGTCGGGGACAGGGCCTTCCTACGAGCAGTACGTC.

In its sample, this clonotype was seen a few times. The V gene is TRBV6-2 or TRBV6-3, the J gene TRBJ1-2, with 7 bases lining up with TRBD1. V was pared by 6 bases and J by 5 bases, with 12 bases of the junction left unmatched. Per germline, CDR1 MNHEY and CDR2 SVGEGT. The CDR3 sequence is 15 residues long. The CDR3 region is CASSEEGGVWYGYTF. In nucleotides, the CDR3 is TGTGCCAGCAGCGAAGAAGGGGGCGTTTGGTATGGCTACACCTTC.

For the CDR3, the DNA is TGCGCCAGCAGCCAAGAAGACGGGGTATTTGGCTACACCTTC. Translated: CASSQEDGVFGYTF. This chain uses TRBV4-1 with TRBJ1-2; D remains unclear. The CDR3 has 14 residues. Trimming took off 0 bases at V and 7 bases at J, with 12 bases between the two ends. The germline V gene has CDR1 MGHRA and CDR2 YSYEKL.